These T cell receptor beta chains were read from a single sample in a study of blood T cell repertoires in COVID-19. Assay: immunoSEQ multiplex PCR; the TCRdb copy retains only in-frame clones and omits some. The repertoire holds around 60,000 clones, with approximately 86% as singletons. Sequencing used peripheral blood. The receptors here all came from a middle-aged man with acute or convalescent COVID-19. Both conserved end residues are part of each CDR3. Fields, in order: D gene, V gene, clone size, J gene, CDR3 DNA, CDR3 protein. The D gene is left open where the match is weak. Clone size is not always given. Where it is, it says once, few, many or a class for expanded clones.

d_gene: .; v_gene: TRBV19; abundance: .; j_gene: TRBJ1-1; CDR3nt: TGTGCCAGTAGTATAGGAACGACTCCGAACACTGAAGCTTTCTTT; CDR3aa: CASSIGTTPNTEAFF
d_gene: TRBD1; v_gene: TRBV3-1/TRBV3-2; abundance: .; j_gene: TRBJ2-2; CDR3nt: TGTGCCAGCAGCCAAGATCCGGGCAGGGGGCGAGGGAACACCGGGGAGCTGTTTTTT; CDR3aa: CASSQDPGRGRGNTGELFF
d_gene: TRBD2; v_gene: TRBV4-1; abundance: .; j_gene: TRBJ2-7; CDR3nt: TGCGCCAGCAGCCAGCCCTTCGCGGGGGGAGAGCAGTACTTC; CDR3aa: CASSQPFAGGEQYF
d_gene: TRBD2; v_gene: TRBV7-2; abundance: .; j_gene: TRBJ2-1; CDR3nt: TGTGCCAGCAGCTTAGCCGGCGGGGGGTCCTACAATGAGCAGTTCTTC; CDR3aa: CASSLAGGGSYNEQFF
d_gene: .; v_gene: TRBV18; abundance: once; j_gene: TRBJ1-1; CDR3nt: TGTGCCAGCTCACCAGGAGAGCTTTACTTTTTT; CDR3aa: CASSPGELYFF
d_gene: TRBD1; v_gene: TRBV7-3; abundance: medium-sized; j_gene: TRBJ1-1; CDR3nt: TGTGCCAGCAGCGACACAGGGGGCCACACTGAAGCTTTCTTT; CDR3aa: CASSDTGGHTEAFF
d_gene: TRBD1; v_gene: TRBV12-5; abundance: .; j_gene: TRBJ1-5; CDR3nt: TGTGCTAGTGGTTTGGTACTGGGACAGAGCAATCAGCCCCAGCATTTT; CDR3aa: CASGLVLGQSNQPQHF
d_gene: TRBD1; v_gene: TRBV29-1; abundance: few; j_gene: TRBJ2-1; CDR3nt: TGCAGCGTTGAAGGGCAGGGGGCATGGAATGAGCAGTTCTTC; CDR3aa: CSVEGQGAWNEQFF
d_gene: .; v_gene: TRBV29-1; abundance: .; j_gene: TRBJ1-1; CDR3nt: TGCAGCGTTCCTTCCCCACTTCCGTCCTCGGCTTTCTTT; CDR3aa: CSVPSPLPSSAFF
d_gene: .; v_gene: TRBV19; abundance: .; j_gene: TRBJ1-1; CDR3nt: TGTGCCAGTAGTATCGCCTACGAAGACCTAGGCACTGAAGCTTTCTTT; CDR3aa: CASSIAYEDLGTEAFF
d_gene: TRBD1; v_gene: TRBV4-1; abundance: few; j_gene: TRBJ2-7; CDR3nt: TGCGCCAGCAGCCTTTTGACAGGGGCCTACGAGCAGTACTTC; CDR3aa: CASSLLTGAYEQYF
d_gene: .; v_gene: TRBV9; abundance: .; j_gene: TRBJ2-3; CDR3nt: TGTGCCAGCAGCCAAGATGGCGGTAGCACAGATACGCAGTATTTT; CDR3aa: CASSQDGGSTDTQYF
d_gene: TRBD2; v_gene: TRBV11-2; abundance: .; j_gene: TRBJ2-7; CDR3nt: TGTGCCAGCAGCTTGGGGACTAGTAGCTACGAGCAGTACTTC; CDR3aa: CASSLGTSSYEQYF
d_gene: .; v_gene: TRBV24-1; abundance: .; j_gene: TRBJ2-4; CDR3nt: TGTGCCACGGGGCGGAAAACCCTGTGTCGGGCGAACATTCAGTACTTC; CDR3aa: CATGRKTLCRANIQYF
d_gene: .; v_gene: TRBV5-1; abundance: .; j_gene: TRBJ1-2; CDR3nt: TGCGCCAGCAGCTCGAACAGGGCTGGCTACACCTTC; CDR3aa: CASSSNRAGYTF
d_gene: TRBD1; v_gene: TRBV10-3; abundance: .; j_gene: TRBJ1-2; CDR3nt: TGTGCCATCAGTAAGACGGGACAGCTCTATGGCTACACCTTC; CDR3aa: CAISKTGQLYGYTF
d_gene: .; v_gene: TRBV28; abundance: .; j_gene: TRBJ2-6; CDR3nt: TGTGCCAGCAGTTTCTCTCCAGCAGGGGTTTGGATCTCTGGGGCCAACGTCCTGACTTTC; CDR3aa: CASSFSPAGVWISGANVLTF
d_gene: .; v_gene: TRBV11-3; abundance: .; j_gene: TRBJ1-2; CDR3nt: TGTGCCAGCAGTTCACGGACTTGGGGCTACACCTTC; CDR3aa: CASSSRTWGYTF
d_gene: .; v_gene: TRBV3-1/TRBV3-2; abundance: .; j_gene: TRBJ2-3; CDR3nt: TGTGCCAGCAGCAAGTGGGGGGGCACAGATACGCAGTATTTT; CDR3aa: CASSKWGGTDTQYF
d_gene: .; v_gene: TRBV30; abundance: once; j_gene: TRBJ1-1; CDR3nt: TGTGCCTGGACCCGCAACCAAAGGGGAGAAGCTTTCTTT; CDR3aa: CAWTRNQRGEAFF
d_gene: .; v_gene: TRBV5-1; abundance: once; j_gene: TRBJ2-3; CDR3nt: TGCGCCAGCAGCTTGGACACCACAGATACGCAGTATTTT; CDR3aa: CASSLDTTDTQYF
d_gene: TRBD1; v_gene: TRBV3-1/TRBV3-2; abundance: .; j_gene: TRBJ2-3; CDR3nt: TGTGCCAGCAGCCTCAGGGGGCTCTCCTTCACAGATACGCAGTATTTT; CDR3aa: CASSLRGLSFTDTQYF
d_gene: .; v_gene: TRBV5-1; abundance: .; j_gene: TRBJ2-5; CDR3nt: TGCGCCAGCAGCATACAGGGATCGGAGACCCAGTACTTC; CDR3aa: CASSIQGSETQYF
d_gene: TRBD1; v_gene: TRBV7-6; abundance: .; j_gene: TRBJ2-7; CDR3nt: TGTGCCAGCAGCTTAGCAACAGGGGATAACGCCTACGAGCAGTACTTC; CDR3aa: CASSLATGDNAYEQYF
d_gene: TRBD1; v_gene: TRBV4-2; abundance: .; j_gene: TRBJ1-2; CDR3nt: TGTGCCAGCAGCCAAGTGGGACAGGGAGGTGCCTATGGCTACACCTTC; CDR3aa: CASSQVGQGGAYGYTF
d_gene: .; v_gene: TRBV27; abundance: .; j_gene: TRBJ2-7; CDR3nt: TGTGCCAGCAGTTTATTCTCGGGGGTCGAGCAGTACTTC; CDR3aa: CASSLFSGVEQYF
d_gene: .; v_gene: TRBV2; abundance: .; j_gene: TRBJ1-4; CDR3nt: TGTGCCAGCAGTGAAAGGGGGTCACTGTTTTTT; CDR3aa: CASSERGSLFF
d_gene: TRBD1; v_gene: TRBV24-1; abundance: once; j_gene: TRBJ1-2; CDR3nt: TGTGCCACCAGTGACTCGGACAGGACTTTTGGCTACACCTTC; CDR3aa: CATSDSDRTFGYTF
d_gene: TRBD1; v_gene: TRBV10-1; abundance: .; j_gene: TRBJ2-7; CDR3nt: TGCGCCAGTGGGGACAGGGGACACTACGAGCAGTACTTC; CDR3aa: CASGDRGHYEQYF
d_gene: TRBD1; v_gene: TRBV15; abundance: .; j_gene: TRBJ2-1; CDR3nt: TGTGCCACGGTAGGGGGCGATGACTCCTACAATGAGCAGTTCTTC; CDR3aa: CATVGGDDSYNEQFF
d_gene: .; v_gene: TRBV9; abundance: few; j_gene: TRBJ1-5; CDR3nt: TGTGCCAGCAGCGTAAGGTCGGGAGATCAGCCCCAGCATTTT; CDR3aa: CASSVRSGDQPQHF
d_gene: TRBD1; v_gene: TRBV24-1; abundance: .; j_gene: TRBJ2-1; CDR3nt: TGTGCCACCAGTGATCCCACAGGGGGACCCTACAATGAGCAGTTCTTC; CDR3aa: CATSDPTGGPYNEQFF
d_gene: TRBD1; v_gene: TRBV30; abundance: .; j_gene: TRBJ1-1; CDR3nt: TGTGCCTGGGGAGGAGAGGGGGCAAATGAGGCTTTCTTT; CDR3aa: CAWGGEGANEAFF
d_gene: TRBD1; v_gene: TRBV5-1; abundance: .; j_gene: TRBJ2-5; CDR3nt: TGCGCCAGCAGCATTACAGGGGTCGGGGAGACCCAGTACTTC; CDR3aa: CASSITGVGETQYF
d_gene: .; v_gene: TRBV7-2; abundance: .; j_gene: TRBJ1-2; CDR3nt: TGTGCCAGCAGCTCCCCAGGGGTGGGGTATGGCTACACCTTC; CDR3aa: CASSSPGVGYGYTF
d_gene: TRBD1; v_gene: TRBV18; abundance: once; j_gene: TRBJ2-7; CDR3nt: TGTGCCAGCTCATCGACAGGGACCTACGAGCAGTACTTC; CDR3aa: CASSSTGTYEQYF
d_gene: TRBD2; v_gene: TRBV7-2; abundance: .; j_gene: TRBJ2-5; CDR3nt: TGTGCCAGCAGCCCTCCTACTAGCGGAAAAGAGACCCAGTACTTC; CDR3aa: CASSPPTSGKETQYF
d_gene: TRBD2; v_gene: TRBV9; abundance: .; j_gene: TRBJ2-5; CDR3nt: TGTGCCAGCAGCGTACGCGGCGGGGGGTACCAAGAGACCCAGTACTTC; CDR3aa: CASSVRGGGYQETQYF
d_gene: .; v_gene: TRBV19; abundance: .; j_gene: TRBJ1-1; CDR3nt: TGTGCCAGTTCCCCTGTGGGCAGATTGAACACTGAAGCTTTCTTT; CDR3aa: CASSPVGRLNTEAFF
d_gene: TRBD1; v_gene: TRBV5-1; abundance: once; j_gene: TRBJ1-6; CDR3nt: TGCGCCAGCAGCCAAACACAGGGGGCGAGCTCCTATAATTCACCCCTCCACTTT; CDR3aa: CASSQTQGASSYNSPLHF
d_gene: .; v_gene: TRBV27; abundance: .; j_gene: TRBJ1-4; CDR3nt: TGTGCCAGCAGTTTTCGACTGGATGAAAAACTGTTTTTT; CDR3aa: CASSFRLDEKLFF
d_gene: .; v_gene: TRBV11-2; abundance: .; j_gene: TRBJ2-2; CDR3nt: TGTGCCAGCAGCTTAGCATGGCCTCGGGCCGGGGAGCTGTTTTTT; CDR3aa: CASSLAWPRAGELFF
d_gene: .; v_gene: TRBV28; abundance: .; j_gene: TRBJ1-5; CDR3nt: TGTGCCAGCAGTTTTGGGGGGTCTAGCAATCAGCCCCAGCATTTT; CDR3aa: CASSFGGSSNQPQHF
d_gene: TRBD1; v_gene: TRBV2; abundance: .; j_gene: TRBJ2-5; CDR3nt: TGTGCCAGCAGATCTGACAGGGGCCCGTTGGAGACCCAGTACTTC; CDR3aa: CASRSDRGPLETQYF
d_gene: .; v_gene: TRBV5-4; abundance: .; j_gene: TRBJ2-3; CDR3nt: TGTGCCAGCAGCTTGGGAGGAGGGCGTCAAGGGACAGATACGCAGTATTTT; CDR3aa: CASSLGGGRQGTDTQYF
d_gene: .; v_gene: TRBV12-5; abundance: once; j_gene: TRBJ2-2; CDR3nt: TGTGCTAGTGGTTTTCCGGGCGGGGTTGCGGACACCGGGGAGCTGTTTTTT; CDR3aa: CASGFPGGVADTGELFF
d_gene: .; v_gene: TRBV19; abundance: few; j_gene: TRBJ1-2; CDR3nt: TGTGCCAGTAGTATATCTCGGACAGTGGACTATGGCTACACCTTC; CDR3aa: CASSISRTVDYGYTF